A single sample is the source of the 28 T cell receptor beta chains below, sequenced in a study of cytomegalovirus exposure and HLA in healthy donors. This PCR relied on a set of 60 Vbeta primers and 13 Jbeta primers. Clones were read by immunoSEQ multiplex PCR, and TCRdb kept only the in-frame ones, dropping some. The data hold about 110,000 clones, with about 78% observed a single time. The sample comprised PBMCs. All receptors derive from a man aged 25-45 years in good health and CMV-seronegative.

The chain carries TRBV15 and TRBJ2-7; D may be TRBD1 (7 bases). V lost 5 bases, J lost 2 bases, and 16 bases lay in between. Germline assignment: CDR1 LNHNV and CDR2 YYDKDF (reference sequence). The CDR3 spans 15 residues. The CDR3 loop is CATSDRDFSTYEQYF. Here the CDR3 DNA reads TGTGCCACCAGCGACAGGGACTTCTCTACCTACGAGCAGTACTTC.

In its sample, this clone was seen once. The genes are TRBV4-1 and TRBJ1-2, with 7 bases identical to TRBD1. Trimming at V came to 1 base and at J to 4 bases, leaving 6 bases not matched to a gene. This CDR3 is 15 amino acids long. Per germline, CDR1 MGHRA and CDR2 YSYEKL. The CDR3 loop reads CASSQGTGAPYGYTF. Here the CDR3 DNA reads TGCGCCAGCAGCCAAGGGACAGGCGCTCCCTATGGCTACACCTTC.

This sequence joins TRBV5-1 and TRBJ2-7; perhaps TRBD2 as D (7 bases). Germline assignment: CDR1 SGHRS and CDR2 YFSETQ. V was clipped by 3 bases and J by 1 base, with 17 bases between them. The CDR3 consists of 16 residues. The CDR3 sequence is CASSSGLGRGSYEQYF. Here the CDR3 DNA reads TGCGCCAGCAGCTCTGGCCTTGGGAGGGGGTCCTACGAGCAGTACTTC.

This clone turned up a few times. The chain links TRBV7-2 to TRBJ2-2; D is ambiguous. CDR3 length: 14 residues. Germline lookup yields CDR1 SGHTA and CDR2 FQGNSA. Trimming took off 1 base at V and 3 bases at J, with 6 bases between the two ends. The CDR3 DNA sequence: TGTGCCAGCAGCTTAGACACGTACACCGGGGAGCTGTTTTTT. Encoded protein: CASSLDTYTGELFF.

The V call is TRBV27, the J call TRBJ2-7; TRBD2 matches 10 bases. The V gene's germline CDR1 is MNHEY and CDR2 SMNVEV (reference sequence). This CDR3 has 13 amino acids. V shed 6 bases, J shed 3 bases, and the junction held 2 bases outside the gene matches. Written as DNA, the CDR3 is TGTGCCAGCAGCGCTAGCGGGAGCTACGAGCAGTACTTC. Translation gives CASSASGSYEQYF.

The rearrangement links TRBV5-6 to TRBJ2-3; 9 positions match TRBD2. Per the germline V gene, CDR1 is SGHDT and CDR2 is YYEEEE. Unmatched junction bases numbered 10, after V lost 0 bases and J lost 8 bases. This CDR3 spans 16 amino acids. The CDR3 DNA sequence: TGTGCCAGCAGCTTGGGACTAGCGGAGATATCAGCTACGCAGTATTTT. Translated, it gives CASSLGLAEISATQYF. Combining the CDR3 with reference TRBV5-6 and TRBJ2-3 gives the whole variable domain DAGVTQSPTHLIKTRGQQVTLRCSPKSGHDTVSWYQQALGQGPQFIFQYYEEEERQRGNFPDRFSGHQFPNYSSELNVNALLLGDSALYLCASSLGLAEISATQYFGPGTRLTVL.

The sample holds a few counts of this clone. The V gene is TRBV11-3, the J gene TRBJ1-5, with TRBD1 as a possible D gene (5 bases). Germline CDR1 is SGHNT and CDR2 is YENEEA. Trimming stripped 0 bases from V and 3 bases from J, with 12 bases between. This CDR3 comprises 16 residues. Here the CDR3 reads CASSLDGQGSNQPQHF. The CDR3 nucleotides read TGTGCCAGCAGCTTAGACGGGCAGGGTTCCAATCAGCCCCAGCATTTT. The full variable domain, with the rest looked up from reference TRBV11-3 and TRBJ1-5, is EAGVVQSPRYKIIEKKQPVAFWCNPISGHNTLYWYLQNLGQGPELLIRYENEEAVDDSQLPKDRFSAERLKGVDSTLKIQPAELGDSAVYLCASSLDGQGSNQPQHFGDGTRLSIL.

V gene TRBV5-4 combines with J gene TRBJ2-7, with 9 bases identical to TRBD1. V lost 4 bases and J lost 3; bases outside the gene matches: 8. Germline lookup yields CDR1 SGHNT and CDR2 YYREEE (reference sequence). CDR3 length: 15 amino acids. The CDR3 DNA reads TGTGCCAGCAGCCTCGGGACAGGGACAATCTACGAGCAGTACTTC. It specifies CASSLGTGTIYEQYF.

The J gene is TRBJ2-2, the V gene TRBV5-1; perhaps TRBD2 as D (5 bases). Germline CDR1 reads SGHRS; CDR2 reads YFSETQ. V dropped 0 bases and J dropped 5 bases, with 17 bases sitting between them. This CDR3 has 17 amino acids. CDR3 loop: CASSLVRTGFGTGELFF. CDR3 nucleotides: TGCGCCAGCAGCTTGGTGAGAACGGGATTCGGGACCGGGGAGCTGTTTTTT.

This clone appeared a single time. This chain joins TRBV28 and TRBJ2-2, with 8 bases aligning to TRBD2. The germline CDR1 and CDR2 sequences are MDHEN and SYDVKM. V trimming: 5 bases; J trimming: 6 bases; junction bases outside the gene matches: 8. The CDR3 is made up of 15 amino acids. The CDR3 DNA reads TGTGCCAGCAGTACCGGGACTAGTATAGCCGGGGAGCTGTTTTTT. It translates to CASSTGTSIAGELFF.

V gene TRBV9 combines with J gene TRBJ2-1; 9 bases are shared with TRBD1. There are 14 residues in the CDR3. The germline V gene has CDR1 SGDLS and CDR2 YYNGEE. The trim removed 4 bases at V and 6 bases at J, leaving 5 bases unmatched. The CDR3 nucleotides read TGTGCCAGCAGCCCGACGACAGGGGGCAATGAGCAGTTCTTC. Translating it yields CASSPTTGGNEQFF. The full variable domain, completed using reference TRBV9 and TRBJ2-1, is DSGVTQTPKHLITATGQRVTLRCSPRSGDLSVYWYQQSLDQGLQFLIQYYNGEERAKGNILERFSAQQFPDLHSELNLSSLELGDSALYFCASSPTTGGNEQFFGPGTRLTVL.

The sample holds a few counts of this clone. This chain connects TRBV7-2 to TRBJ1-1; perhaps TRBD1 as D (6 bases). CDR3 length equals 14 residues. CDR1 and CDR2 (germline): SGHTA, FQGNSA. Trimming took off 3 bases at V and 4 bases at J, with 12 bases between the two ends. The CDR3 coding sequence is TGTGCCAGCAGCTTCACATGGGGGCGCACTGAAGCTTTCTTT. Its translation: CASSFTWGRTEAFF.

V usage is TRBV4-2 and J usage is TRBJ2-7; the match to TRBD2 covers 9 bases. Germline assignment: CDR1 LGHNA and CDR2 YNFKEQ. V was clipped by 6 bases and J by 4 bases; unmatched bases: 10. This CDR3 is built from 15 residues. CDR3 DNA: TGTGCCAGCAGTCCGGGGACTAGCTGGTCTTACGAGCAGTACTTC. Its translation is CASSPGTSWSYEQYF.

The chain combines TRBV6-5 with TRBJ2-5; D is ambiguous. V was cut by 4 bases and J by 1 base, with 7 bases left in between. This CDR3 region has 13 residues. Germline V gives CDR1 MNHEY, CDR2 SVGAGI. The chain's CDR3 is CASSLTFQETQYF. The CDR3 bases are TGTGCCAGCAGTTTGACATTCCAAGAGACCCAGTACTTC.

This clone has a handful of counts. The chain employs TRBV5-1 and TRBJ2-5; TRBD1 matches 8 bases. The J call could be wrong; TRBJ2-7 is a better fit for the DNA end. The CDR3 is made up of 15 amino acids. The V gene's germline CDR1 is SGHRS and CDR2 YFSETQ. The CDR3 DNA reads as TGCGCCAGCAGCTTGAGTAGGCAGGGGGCGGGCGAGCAGTACTTC. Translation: CASSLSRQGAGEQYF.

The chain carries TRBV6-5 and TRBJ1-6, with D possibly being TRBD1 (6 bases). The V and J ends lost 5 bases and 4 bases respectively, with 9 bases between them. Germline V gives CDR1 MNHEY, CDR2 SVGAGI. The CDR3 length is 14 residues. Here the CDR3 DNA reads TGTGCCAGCAGTACACAGGGATATAATTCACCCCTCCACTTT. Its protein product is CASSTQGYNSPLHF.

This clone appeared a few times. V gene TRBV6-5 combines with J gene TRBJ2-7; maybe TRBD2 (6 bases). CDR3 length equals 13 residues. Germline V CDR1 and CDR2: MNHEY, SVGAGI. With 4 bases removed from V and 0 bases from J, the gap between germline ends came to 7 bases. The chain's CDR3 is CASSLGGSYEQYF. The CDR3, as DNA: TGTGCCAGCAGTTTGGGGGGCTCCTACGAGCAGTACTTC.

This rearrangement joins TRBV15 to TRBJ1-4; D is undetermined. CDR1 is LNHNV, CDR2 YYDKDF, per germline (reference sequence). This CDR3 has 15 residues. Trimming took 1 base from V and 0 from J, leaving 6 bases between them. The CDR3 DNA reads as TGTGCCACCAGCAGAGTGGCAGCAACTAATGAAAAACTGTTTTTT. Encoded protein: CATSRVAATNEKLFF.

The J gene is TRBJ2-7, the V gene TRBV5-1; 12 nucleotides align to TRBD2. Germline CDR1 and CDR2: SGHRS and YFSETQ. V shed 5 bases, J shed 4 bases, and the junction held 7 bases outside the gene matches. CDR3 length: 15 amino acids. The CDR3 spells CASRDTGTSGYEQYF. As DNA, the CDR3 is TGCGCCAGCAGGGATACCGGGACTAGCGGGTACGAGCAGTACTTC. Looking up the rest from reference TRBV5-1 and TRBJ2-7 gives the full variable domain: KAGVTQTPRYLIKTRGQQVTLSCSPISGHRSVSWYQQTPGQGLQFLFEYFSETQRNKGNFPGRFSGRQFSNSRSEMNVSTLELGDSALYLCASRDTGTSGYEQYFGPGTRLTVT.

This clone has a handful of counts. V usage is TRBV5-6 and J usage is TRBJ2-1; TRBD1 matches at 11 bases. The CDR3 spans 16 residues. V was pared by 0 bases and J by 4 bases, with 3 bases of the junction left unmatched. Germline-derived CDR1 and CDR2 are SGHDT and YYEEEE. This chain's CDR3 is CASSLAGTGGYNEQFF. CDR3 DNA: TGTGCCAGCAGCTTGGCTGGGACAGGGGGGTACAATGAGCAGTTCTTC.

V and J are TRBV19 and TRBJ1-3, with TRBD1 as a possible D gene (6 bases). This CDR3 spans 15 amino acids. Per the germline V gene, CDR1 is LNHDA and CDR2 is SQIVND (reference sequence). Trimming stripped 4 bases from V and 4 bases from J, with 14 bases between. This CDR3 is CASSKVQGPGNTIYF. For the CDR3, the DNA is TGTGCCAGTAGTAAGGTACAGGGCCCCGGAAACACCATATATTTT.

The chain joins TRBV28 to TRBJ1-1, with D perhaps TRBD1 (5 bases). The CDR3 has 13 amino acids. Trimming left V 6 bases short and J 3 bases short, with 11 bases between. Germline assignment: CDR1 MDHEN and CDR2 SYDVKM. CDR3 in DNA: TGTGCCAGCAGGGGGCCGGTGGACACTGAAGCTTTCTTT. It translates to CASRGPVDTEAFF.

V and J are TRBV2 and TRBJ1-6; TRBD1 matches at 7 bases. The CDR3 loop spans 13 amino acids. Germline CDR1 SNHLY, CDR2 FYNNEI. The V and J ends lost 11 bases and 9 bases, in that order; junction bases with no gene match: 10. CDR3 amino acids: CAGGTGEASPLHF. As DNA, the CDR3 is TGTGCCGGGGGTACAGGGGAGGCTTCACCCCTCCACTTT.

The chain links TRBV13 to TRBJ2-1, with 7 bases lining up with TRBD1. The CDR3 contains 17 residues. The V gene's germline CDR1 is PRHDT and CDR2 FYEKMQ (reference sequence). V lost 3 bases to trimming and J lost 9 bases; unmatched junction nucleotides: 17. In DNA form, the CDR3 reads TGTGCCAGCAGCTTTTTTAAAGGTCAGGGGGAAATGGGTGAGCAGTTCTTC. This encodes CASSFFKGQGEMGEQFF. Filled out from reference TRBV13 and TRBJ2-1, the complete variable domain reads AAGVIQSPRHLIKEKRETATLKCYPIPRHDTVYWYQQGPGQDPQFLISFYEKMQSDKGSIPDRFSAQQFSDYHSELNMSSLELGDSALYFCASSFFKGQGEMGEQFFGPGTRLTVL.

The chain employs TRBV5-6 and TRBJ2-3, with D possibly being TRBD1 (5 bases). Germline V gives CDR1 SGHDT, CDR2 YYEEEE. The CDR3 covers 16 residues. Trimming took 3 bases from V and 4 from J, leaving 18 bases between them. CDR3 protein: CASSSPLGDSSDTQYF. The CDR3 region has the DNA TGTGCCAGCAGCTCGCCCCTGGGTGACAGTTCAGATACGCAGTATTTT.

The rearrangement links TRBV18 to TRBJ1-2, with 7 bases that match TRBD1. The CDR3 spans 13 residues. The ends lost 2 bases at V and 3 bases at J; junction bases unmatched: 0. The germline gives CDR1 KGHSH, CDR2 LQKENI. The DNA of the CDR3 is TGTGCCAGCTCACCAACAGGGGACTATGGCTACACCTTC. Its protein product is CASSPTGDYGYTF.

CDR3 amino acids: CASSAGYGYTF. CDR3 coding DNA: TGTGCCAGCAGCGCGGGTTATGGCTACACCTTC. V is TRBV9 and J is TRBJ1-2, with D unclear. From germline, CDR1 is SGDLS and CDR2 YYNGEE. The length of the CDR3 is 11 residues. V lost 3 bases, J lost 5 bases, and 5 bases lay in between.

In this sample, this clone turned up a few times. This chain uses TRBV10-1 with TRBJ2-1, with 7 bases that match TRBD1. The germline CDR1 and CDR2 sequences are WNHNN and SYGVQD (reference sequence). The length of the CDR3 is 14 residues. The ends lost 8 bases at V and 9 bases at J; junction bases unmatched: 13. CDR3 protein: CASGDGTVSGEQFF. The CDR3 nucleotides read TGCGCCAGCGGAGATGGGACAGTTTCGGGTGAGCAGTTCTTC.